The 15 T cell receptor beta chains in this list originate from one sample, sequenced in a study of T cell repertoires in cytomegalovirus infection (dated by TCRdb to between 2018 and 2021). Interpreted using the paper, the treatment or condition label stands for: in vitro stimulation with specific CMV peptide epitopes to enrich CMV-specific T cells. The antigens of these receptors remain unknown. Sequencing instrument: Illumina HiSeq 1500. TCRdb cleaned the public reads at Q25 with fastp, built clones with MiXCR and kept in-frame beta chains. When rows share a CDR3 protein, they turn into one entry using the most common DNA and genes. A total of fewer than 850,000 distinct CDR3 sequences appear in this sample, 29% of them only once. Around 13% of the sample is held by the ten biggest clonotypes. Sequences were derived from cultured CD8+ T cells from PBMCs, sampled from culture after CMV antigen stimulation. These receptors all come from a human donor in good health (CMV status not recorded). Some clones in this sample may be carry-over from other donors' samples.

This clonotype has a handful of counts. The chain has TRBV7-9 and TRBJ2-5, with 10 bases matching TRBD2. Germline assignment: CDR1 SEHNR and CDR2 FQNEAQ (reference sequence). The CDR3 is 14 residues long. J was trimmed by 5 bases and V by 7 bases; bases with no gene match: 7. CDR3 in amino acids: CASKQAGGPETQYF. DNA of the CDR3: TGTGCCAGCAAACAAGCGGGGGGGCCGGAGACCCAGTACTTC.

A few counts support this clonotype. The CDR3 DNA follows: TGTGCCACCTATGGGGGGCAGAATGAGCAGTTCTTC. It yields the protein CATYGGQNEQFF. The V gene is TRBV15, the J gene TRBJ2-1; D possibly matches TRBD1 or TRBD2 (6 bases each). Trimming shortened V by 8 bases and J by 7 bases, and 12 bases separated the two germline ends. This CDR3 is built from 12 residues. Germline V gives CDR1 LNHNV, CDR2 YYDKDF (reference sequence).

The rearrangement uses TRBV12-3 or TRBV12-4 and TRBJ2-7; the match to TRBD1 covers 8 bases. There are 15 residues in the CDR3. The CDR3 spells CASSSGQDSSYQQYV. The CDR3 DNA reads TGTGCCAGCAGTTCGGGACAGGACAGCTCCTACCAGCAGTACGTC.

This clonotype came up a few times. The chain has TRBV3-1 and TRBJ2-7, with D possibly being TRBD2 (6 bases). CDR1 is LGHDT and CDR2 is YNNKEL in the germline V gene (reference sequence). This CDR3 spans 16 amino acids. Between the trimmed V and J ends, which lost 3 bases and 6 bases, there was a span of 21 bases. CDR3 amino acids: CASSHLAAGQSGEQYF. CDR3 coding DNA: TGTGCCAGCAGCCATTTAGCGGCGGGCCAGAGCGGCGAGCAGTACTTC.

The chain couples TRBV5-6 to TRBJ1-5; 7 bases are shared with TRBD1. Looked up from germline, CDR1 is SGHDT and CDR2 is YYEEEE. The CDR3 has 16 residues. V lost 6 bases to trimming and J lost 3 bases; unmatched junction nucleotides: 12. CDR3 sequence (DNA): TGTGCCAGCACCGGTACGGACGACAGGGACAATCAGCCCCAGCATTTT. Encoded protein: CASTGTDDRDNQPQHF. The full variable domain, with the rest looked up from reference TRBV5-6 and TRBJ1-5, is DAGVTQSPTHLIKTRGQQVTLRCSPKSGHDTVSWYQQALGQGPQFIFQYYEEEERQRGNFPDRFSGHQFPNYSSELNVNALLLGDSALYLCASTGTDDRDNQPQHFGDGTRLSIL.

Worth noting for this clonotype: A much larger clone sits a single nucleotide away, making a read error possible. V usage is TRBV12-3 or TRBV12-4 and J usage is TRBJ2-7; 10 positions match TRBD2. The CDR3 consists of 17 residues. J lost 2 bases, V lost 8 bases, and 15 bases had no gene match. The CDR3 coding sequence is TGTGCCAGCGGTTCTAGGGCTAGCGGGGGTCCTACCTACGAGCAGTACTTC. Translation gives CASGSRASGGPTYEQYF.

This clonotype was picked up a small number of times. The CDR3 region is CASSSLAGRETQYF. The CDR3 nucleotides are TGTGCCAGCAGTTCACTAGCGGGGAGAGAGACCCAGTACTTC. This rearrangement joins TRBV6-6 to TRBJ2-5; 10 bases are a match to TRBD2. Unmatched junction bases numbered 3, after V lost 4 bases and J lost 4 bases. Germline values: CDR1 MNHNY, CDR2 SVGAGI (reference sequence). The CDR3 has 14 amino acids.

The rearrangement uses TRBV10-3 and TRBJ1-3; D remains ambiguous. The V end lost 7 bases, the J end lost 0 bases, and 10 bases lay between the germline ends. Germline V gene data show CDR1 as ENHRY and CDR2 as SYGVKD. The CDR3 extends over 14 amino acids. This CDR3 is CAINLGSSGNTIYF. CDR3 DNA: TGTGCCATCAACCTAGGGAGCTCTGGAAACACCATATATTTT.

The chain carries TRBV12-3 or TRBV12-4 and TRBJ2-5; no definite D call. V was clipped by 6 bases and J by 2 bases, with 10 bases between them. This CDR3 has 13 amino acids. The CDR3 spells CASSPEDQETQYF. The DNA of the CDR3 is TGTGCCAGCAGCCCTGAGGATCAAGAGACCCAGTACTTC.

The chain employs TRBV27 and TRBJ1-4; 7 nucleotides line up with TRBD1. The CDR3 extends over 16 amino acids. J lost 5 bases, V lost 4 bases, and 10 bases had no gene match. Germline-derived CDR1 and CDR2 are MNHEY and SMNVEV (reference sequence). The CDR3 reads CASSSFGTANNEKLFF. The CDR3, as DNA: TGTGCCAGCAGTTCCTTCGGGACAGCCAACAATGAAAAACTGTTTTTT.

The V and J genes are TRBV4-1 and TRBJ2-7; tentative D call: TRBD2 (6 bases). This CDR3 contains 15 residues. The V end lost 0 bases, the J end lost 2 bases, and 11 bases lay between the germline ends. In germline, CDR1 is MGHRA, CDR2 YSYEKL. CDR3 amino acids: CASSQDGGAPYEQYF. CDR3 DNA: TGCGCCAGCAGCCAAGATGGAGGGGCACCCTACGAGCAGTACTTC.

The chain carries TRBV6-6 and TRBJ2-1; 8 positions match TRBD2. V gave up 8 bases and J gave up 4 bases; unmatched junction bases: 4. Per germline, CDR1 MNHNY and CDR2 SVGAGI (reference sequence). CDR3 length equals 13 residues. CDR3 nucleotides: TGTGCCAGCGGCCGGGGGGGTTACAATGAGCAGTTCTTC. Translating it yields CASGRGGYNEQFF.

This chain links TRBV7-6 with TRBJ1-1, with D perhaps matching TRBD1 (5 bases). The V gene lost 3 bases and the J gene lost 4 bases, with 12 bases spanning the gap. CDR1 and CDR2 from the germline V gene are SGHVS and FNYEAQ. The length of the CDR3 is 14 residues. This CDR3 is CASSLKGQGTEAFF. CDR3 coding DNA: TGTGCCAGCAGCTTGAAAGGACAAGGCACTGAAGCTTTCTTT.

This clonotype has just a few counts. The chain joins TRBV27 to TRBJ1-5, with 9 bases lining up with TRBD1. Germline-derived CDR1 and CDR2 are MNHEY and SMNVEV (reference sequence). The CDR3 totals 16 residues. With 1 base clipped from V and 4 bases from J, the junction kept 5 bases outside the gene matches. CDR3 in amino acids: CASSLFPGQGNQPQHF. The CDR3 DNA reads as TGTGCCAGCAGTTTATTCCCTGGACAGGGGAATCAGCCCCAGCATTTT.

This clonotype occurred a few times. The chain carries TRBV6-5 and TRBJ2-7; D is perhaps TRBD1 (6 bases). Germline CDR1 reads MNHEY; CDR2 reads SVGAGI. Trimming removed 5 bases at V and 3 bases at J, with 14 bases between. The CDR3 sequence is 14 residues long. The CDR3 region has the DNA TGTGCCAGCAGTACAGGGCCTTGGGACTACGAGCAGTACGTC. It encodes CASSTGPWDYEQYV.